This is a list of T cell receptor beta chains from one sample in a study of graft-versus-host responses after intestinal transplantation. The method was immunoSEQ multiplex PCR; TCRdb's version includes in-frame clones alone and lacks a portion of them. The sample includes under 45,000 clones, nearly 90% of them seen just once. The specimen comprised PBMCs, sampled approximately 270 days after transplant. The source of these receptors is a human patient who received an intestinal transplant, so some T cells may come from the graft donor. The CDR3 runs from the conserved cysteine through the conserved F or W. Fields, in order: J gene, V gene, CDR3 protein.

j_gene: TRBJ2-6; v_gene: TRBV11-3; CDR3aa: CASSLRVTGANVLTF
j_gene: TRBJ2-7; v_gene: TRBV6-5; CDR3aa: CASSYSGTGSEQYF
j_gene: TRBJ1-2; v_gene: TRBV5-1; CDR3aa: CASSLGGQGKYTYGYTF
j_gene: TRBJ2-2; v_gene: TRBV5-4; CDR3aa: CASSLARRGTTGELFF
j_gene: TRBJ2-3; v_gene: TRBV7-2; CDR3aa: CASSIIAGGPITQYF
j_gene: TRBJ1-1; v_gene: TRBV6-5; CDR3aa: CASSVDSYAEAFF
j_gene: TRBJ1-1; v_gene: TRBV18; CDR3aa: CASSPPAERPEAFF
j_gene: TRBJ2-3; v_gene: TRBV4-1; CDR3aa: CASSQADTQYF
j_gene: TRBJ2-3; v_gene: TRBV5-4; CDR3aa: CASSRTGTALTDTQYF
j_gene: TRBJ2-1; v_gene: TRBV12-5; CDR3aa: CASGLVREQFF
j_gene: TRBJ1-1; v_gene: TRBV11-3; CDR3aa: CASLRQGDTEAFF
j_gene: TRBJ2-2; v_gene: TRBV9; CDR3aa: CASSVGSGELFF
j_gene: TRBJ2-3; v_gene: TRBV6-4; CDR3aa: CASSVAGGTDTQYF
j_gene: TRBJ1-2; v_gene: TRBV6-6; CDR3aa: CASSYSTGWAKF
j_gene: TRBJ1-5; v_gene: TRBV15; CDR3aa: CATSRTPNQPQHF
j_gene: TRBJ1-6; v_gene: TRBV27; CDR3aa: CASSPRPPGSYNSPLHF
j_gene: TRBJ1-6; v_gene: TRBV5-1; CDR3aa: CASSLVGTGQNSPLHF
j_gene: TRBJ1-6; v_gene: TRBV19; CDR3aa: CASSPDRSSYNSPLHF
j_gene: TRBJ2-7; v_gene: TRBV7-8; CDR3aa: CASSLLTSGGAYEQYF
j_gene: TRBJ2-3; v_gene: TRBV29-1; CDR3aa: CSACQGLAGTDTQYF
j_gene: TRBJ2-1; v_gene: TRBV7-2; CDR3aa: CASSSYPGPNEQFF
j_gene: TRBJ2-1; v_gene: TRBV5-1; CDR3aa: CASSPEGGWEQFF
j_gene: TRBJ1-1; v_gene: TRBV6-5; CDR3aa: CASSYSRGGNTEAFF
j_gene: TRBJ1-1; v_gene: TRBV7-3; CDR3aa: CASSSQPGDRVFGRKRMRVLF
j_gene: TRBJ1-5; v_gene: TRBV14; CDR3aa: CASSQETEPADNQPQHF
j_gene: TRBJ2-5; v_gene: TRBV18; CDR3aa: CASSARAQETQYF
j_gene: TRBJ2-1; v_gene: TRBV27; CDR3aa: CASSSRTGGGDEQFF
j_gene: TRBJ2-5; v_gene: TRBV10-1; CDR3aa: CASSDGGIQETQYF
j_gene: TRBJ2-5; v_gene: TRBV4-1; CDR3aa: CASSQVTREQGPRETQYF
j_gene: TRBJ1-3; v_gene: TRBV2; CDR3aa: CASGGSGNTIYF
j_gene: TRBJ1-2; v_gene: TRBV29-1; CDR3aa: CSVDEGGRYGYTF
j_gene: TRBJ1-2; v_gene: TRBV6-5; CDR3aa: CASSTIIFGSYGYTF
j_gene: TRBJ2-1; v_gene: TRBV27; CDR3aa: CASSLWGESGEQFF
j_gene: TRBJ2-6; v_gene: TRBV2; CDR3aa: CASSATGTGFLSGANVLTF
j_gene: TRBJ1-2; v_gene: TRBV6-5; CDR3aa: CASSAQGGAAGYTF
j_gene: TRBJ1-1; v_gene: TRBV19; CDR3aa: CASGDLDGEAFF
j_gene: TRBJ2-7; v_gene: TRBV5-1; CDR3aa: CASSLGGQGYEQYF
j_gene: TRBJ1-2; v_gene: TRBV5-4; CDR3aa: CASSLLGTGRTYGYTF
j_gene: TRBJ2-1; v_gene: TRBV7-3; CDR3aa: CASSPGTSGNEQFF
j_gene: TRBJ1-1; v_gene: TRBV5-4; CDR3aa: CASSLGGTIMNTEAFF
j_gene: TRBJ2-7; v_gene: TRBV10-1; CDR3aa: CASRARGEDYEQYF
j_gene: TRBJ1-2; v_gene: TRBV13; CDR3aa: CASSLVNNLVGYTF
j_gene: TRBJ2-2; v_gene: TRBV5-6; CDR3aa: CASSLGAGELFF
j_gene: TRBJ1-5; v_gene: TRBV9; CDR3aa: CASSEGVNQPQHF
j_gene: TRBJ1-2; v_gene: TRBV9; CDR3aa: CASSASKAGYTF
j_gene: TRBJ2-3; v_gene: TRBV13; CDR3aa: CASSLGGAGPTDTQYF
j_gene: TRBJ1-3; v_gene: TRBV11-2; CDR3aa: CASSLMGGQRSGNTIYF
j_gene: TRBJ1-4; v_gene: TRBV19; CDR3aa: CASSDPRGANEKLFF
j_gene: TRBJ1-2; v_gene: TRBV4-3; CDR3aa: CASSQAVGTKGYTF
j_gene: TRBJ2-5; v_gene: TRBV6-5; CDR3aa: CASSYSRLAGGPQYF
j_gene: TRBJ2-7; v_gene: TRBV4-2; CDR3aa: CASSPRGSDSSYEQYF
j_gene: TRBJ1-1; v_gene: TRBV6-1; CDR3aa: CASGGFPEAFF
j_gene: TRBJ1-1; v_gene: TRBV30; CDR3aa: CAWSGAALGAFF
j_gene: TRBJ2-2; v_gene: TRBV5-5; CDR3aa: CASRSGNTGELFF
j_gene: TRBJ1-4; v_gene: TRBV9; CDR3aa: CASSVDLGDEKLFF
j_gene: TRBJ2-2; v_gene: TRBV11-1; CDR3aa: CASSLSGGANTGELFF
j_gene: TRBJ1-1; v_gene: TRBV15; CDR3aa: CATSRGGAGYNTEAFF
j_gene: TRBJ1-1; v_gene: TRBV10-3; CDR3aa: CATGQRNTEAFF
j_gene: TRBJ1-1; v_gene: TRBV30; CDR3aa: CAWGGTEAFF
j_gene: TRBJ1-1; v_gene: TRBV5-4; CDR3aa: CASSLAGGRYTEAFF